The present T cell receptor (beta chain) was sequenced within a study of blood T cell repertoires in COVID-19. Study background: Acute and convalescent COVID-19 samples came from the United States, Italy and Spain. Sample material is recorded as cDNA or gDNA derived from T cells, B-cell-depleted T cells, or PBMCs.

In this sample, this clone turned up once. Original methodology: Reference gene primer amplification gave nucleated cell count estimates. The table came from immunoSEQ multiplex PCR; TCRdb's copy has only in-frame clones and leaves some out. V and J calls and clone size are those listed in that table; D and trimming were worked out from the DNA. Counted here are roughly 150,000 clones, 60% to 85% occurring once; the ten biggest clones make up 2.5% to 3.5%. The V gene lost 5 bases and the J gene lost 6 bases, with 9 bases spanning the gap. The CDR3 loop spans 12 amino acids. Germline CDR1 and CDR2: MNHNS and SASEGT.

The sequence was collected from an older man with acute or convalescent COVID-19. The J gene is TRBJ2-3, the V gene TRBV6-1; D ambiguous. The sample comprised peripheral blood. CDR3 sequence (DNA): TGTGCCAGCAGTTCCCTAACGGATACGCAGTATTTT. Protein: CASSSLTDTQYF.